The next 3 T cell receptor beta chains were all read from a single sample in a study of regulatory T cells in long-lasting Graves disease. Combining iRepertoire HTBI primers with Arm-PCR of CDR3 regions, the authors built TCR beta libraries. MiXCR, applied by TCRdb to the multiplex PCR reads, yields one record per CDR3 protein. Of 530,000 or so distinct CDR3 sequences listed, about 13% were seen once; the top ten hold roughly 10%. This sample's time point: newly diagnosed GD, antithyroid drugs for less than 3 months. PBMCs provided the RNA from which the TCR library was made. This sample was shared with a second study, whose subject was T cells in Graves' hyperthyroidism and ophthalmopathy.

This material consisted of peripheral blood mononuclear cells (PBMCs), taken at new diagnosis, from a patient treated with antithyroid drugs. The receptors come from a man aged 25 to 40 with Graves disease.

The CDR3 DNA is TGTGCCAGCTCAACCGGGACGGGTTCTAATTCACCCCTCCACTTT. Encoded protein: CASSTGTGSNSPLHF. The rearrangement links TRBV18 to TRBJ1-6; D might be TRBD1 (5 bases). The CDR3 sequence is 15 residues long. Trimming took off 5 bases at V and 6 bases at J, with 14 bases between the two ends. Germline V gene lookup returns CDR1 KGHSH and CDR2 LQKENI.

This clonotype appeared many times. CDR3 DNA: TGTGCCAGCAATAGGGACAGGGGGCTTTATGGCTACACCTTC. Encoded protein: CASNRDRGLYGYTF. V is TRBV6-1 and J is TRBJ1-2; 12 nucleotides agree with TRBD1. The CDR3 has 14 amino acids. Germline V CDR1 and CDR2: MNHNS, SASEGT. V shed 7 bases, J shed 5 bases, and the junction held 5 bases outside the gene matches.

The chain has TRBV24-1 and TRBJ2-2; TRBD1 or TRBD2 may be the D gene (5 bases each). Germline CDR1 KGHDR, CDR2 SFDVKD. The CDR3 is 15 residues long. The ends were cut back, 8 bases at V and 2 bases at J, with 14 bases in the middle. CDR3 sequence reads: CATTPTGPNTGELFF. CDR3 bases: TGTGCCACCACGCCAACGGGACCCAACACCGGGGAGCTGTTTTTT.